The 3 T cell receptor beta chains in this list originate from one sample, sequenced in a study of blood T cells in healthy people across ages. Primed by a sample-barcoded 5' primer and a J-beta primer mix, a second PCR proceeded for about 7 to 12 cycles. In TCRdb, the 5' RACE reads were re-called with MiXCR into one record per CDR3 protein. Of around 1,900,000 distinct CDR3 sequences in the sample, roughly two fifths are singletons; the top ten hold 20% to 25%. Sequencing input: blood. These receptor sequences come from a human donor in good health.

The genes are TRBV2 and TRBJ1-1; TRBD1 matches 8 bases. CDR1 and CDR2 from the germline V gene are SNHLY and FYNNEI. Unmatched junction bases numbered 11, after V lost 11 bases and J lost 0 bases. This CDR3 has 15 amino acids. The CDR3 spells CAGLGQGGMNTEAFF. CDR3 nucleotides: TGTGCCGGGTTAGGACAGGGCGGAATGAACACTGAAGCTTTCTTT.

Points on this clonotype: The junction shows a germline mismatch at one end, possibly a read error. The CDR3 coding sequence is TGTGCCAGCAGCTTAATGACACTCACAGCTACGCAGTATTTT. Translated: CASSLMTLTATQYF. The chain recombines TRBV7-2 with TRBJ2-3, with D unresolved. Per the germline V gene, CDR1 is SGHTA and CDR2 is FQGNSA. The CDR3 totals 14 residues.

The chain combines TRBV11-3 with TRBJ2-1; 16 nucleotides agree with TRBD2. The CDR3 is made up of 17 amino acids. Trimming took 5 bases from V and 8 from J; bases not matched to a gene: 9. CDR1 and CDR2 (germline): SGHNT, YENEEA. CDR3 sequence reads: CASSPGLAGGYADEQFF. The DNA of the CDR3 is TGTGCCAGCAGCCCGGGACTAGCGGGGGGGTACGCCGATGAGCAGTTCTTC.